What follows are 20 T cell receptor beta chains derived from one specimen sequenced in a study of T cells in Graves' hyperthyroidism and ophthalmopathy. It was RNA transcripts that yielded the amplified TCR beta CDR3 regions. HTBI primers were used for first-round RT-PCR of the TCR CDR3. Each CDR3 protein is one row after TCRdb ran MiXCR on the multiplex PCR reads. This repertoire shows hundreds of thousands of distinct CDR3 sequences, 14% found once; its top ten account for 10% to 13%. What was sequenced was blood. The receptor source for this set is a woman between 18 and 29 years old with Graves' hyperthyroidism.

This clonotype was detected many times. CDR3 in DNA: TGTGCCAGCAGCGTTAGCAGAAACCTTTCCTATGGCTACACCTTC. This gives the protein CASSVSRNLSYGYTF. This chain joins TRBV9 and TRBJ1-2; D not resolved. There are 15 residues in the CDR3. The germline V gene encodes CDR1 SGDLS and CDR2 YYNGEE. Trimming stripped 2 bases from V and 4 bases from J, with 15 bases between.

This clonotype was seen only a few times. The rearrangement uses TRBV7-9 and TRBJ1-5, with D tentatively TRBD1 (5 bases). The V end lost 1 base, the J end lost 2 bases, and 12 bases lay between the germline ends. The CDR3 contains 16 residues. Per germline, CDR1 SEHNR and CDR2 FQNEAQ (reference sequence). The CDR3 coding sequence is TGTGCCAGCAGCTTAGGTCCCCAAGGGGGCAATCAGCCCCAGCATTTT. It encodes CASSLGPQGGNQPQHF.

This clonotype was detected only a few times. J is TRBJ2-1 and V is TRBV20-1; 10 bases align to TRBD1. CDR1 DFQATT and CDR2 SNEGSKA come from the germline V gene (reference sequence). J gave up 3 bases and V 1 base, and 9 bases lay outside the gene matches. This CDR3 has 17 amino acids. The CDR3 loop is CSARATGGGKLYNEQFF. Written as DNA, the CDR3 is TGCAGTGCTAGAGCGACAGGGGGCGGGAAACTCTACAATGAGCAGTTCTTC.

This clonotype came up a few times. This chain uses TRBV12-3 or TRBV12-4 with TRBJ2-2; 11 bases fit TRBD2. The CDR3 covers 15 residues. V shed 3 bases, J shed 8 bases, and the junction held 5 bases outside the gene matches. In DNA form, the CDR3 reads TGTGCCAGCAGTTTGTCTAGCGGGAGGACGGGGGAGCTGTTTTTT. Its translation is CASSLSSGRTGELFF.

This clonotype was recorded at least ten times. This chain links TRBV29-1 with TRBJ2-7; perhaps TRBD2 as D (5 bases). Per germline, CDR1 SQVTM and CDR2 ANQGSEA. This CDR3 comprises 16 residues. Deletions cut 0 bases from V and 6 bases from J, with 21 bases between. CDR3 in amino acids: CSVEDSCGSLACEQYF. CDR3 DNA: TGCAGCGTTGAAGATTCGTGCGGGTCTCTTGCGTGCGAGCAGTACTTC.

In the case of this clonotype: A much bigger clone sits one base away, suggesting this may be a read error. The chain employs TRBV15 and TRBJ1-5, with D possibly being TRBD1 (5 bases). The CDR3 consists of 15 residues. Germline V gene sequence: CDR1 LNHNV, CDR2 YYDKDF (reference sequence). V was pared by 3 bases and J by 7 bases, with 16 bases between. CDR3 region: CATSSHRRGGQPQHF. In DNA, the CDR3 is TGTGCCACCAGCAGCCACCGACGGGGCGGACAGCCCCAGCATTTT.

This chain joins TRBV11-2 and TRBJ2-7; 15 positions match TRBD2. Germline V gene sequence: CDR1 SGHAT, CDR2 FQNNGV. The length of the CDR3 is 17 residues. V dropped 6 bases and J dropped 4; count of bases not matched to a gene: 10. CDR3 DNA: TGTGCCAGCAGAACCGGGACTAGCGGGAGGCCCGATTACGAGCAGTACTTC. Protein: CASRTGTSGRPDYEQYF. The full variable domain, in which reference TRBV11-2 and TRBJ2-7 provide the parts outside the CDR3, is EAGVAQSPRYKIIEKRQSVAFWCNPISGHATLYWYQQILGQGPKLLIQFQNNGVVDDSQLPKDRFSAERLKGVDSTLKIQPAKLEDSAVYLCASRTGTSGRPDYEQYFGPGTRLTVT.

This clonotype was seen at least ten times. The rearrangement joins TRBV11-2 to TRBJ2-1, with no clear D. CDR3 length: 13 residues. Trimming left V 7 bases short and J 8 bases short, with 15 bases between. Germline V gene sequence: CDR1 SGHAT, CDR2 FQNNGV. This chain's CDR3 is CASTIGPTDEQFF. CDR3 nucleotides: TGTGCCAGCACTATCGGGCCGACGGATGAGCAGTTCTTC.

This clonotype was counted a few times. The J gene is TRBJ1-2, the V gene TRBV5-4; 10 positions match TRBD1. CDR1 is SGHNT, CDR2 YYREEE, per germline (reference sequence). J lost 6 bases, V lost 0 bases, and 5 bases had no gene match. There are 15 residues in the CDR3. CDR3 DNA sequence: TGTGCCAGCAGCTTGGCCCGGGGACAGGGGCATGGCTACACCTTC. It encodes CASSLARGQGHGYTF.

This clonotype has more than one count but fewer than ten. This chain joins TRBV20-1 and TRBJ2-1; no clear D. Trimming removed 2 bases at V and 12 bases at J, with 14 bases between. Germline-derived CDR1 and CDR2 are DFQATT and SNEGSKA (reference sequence). This CDR3 contains 12 residues. The CDR3 bases are TGCAGTGCTAGAAGCCGCCGAGATTGGCAGTTCTTC. Translated, it gives CSARSRRDWQFF.

In its sample, this clonotype was seen many times. The V gene is TRBV28, the J gene TRBJ1-1, with D unclear. The germline V gene has CDR1 MDHEN and CDR2 SYDVKM. V dropped 4 bases and J dropped 7 bases, with 7 bases sitting between them. This CDR3 has 11 residues. The CDR3 here is CASSSNLEAFF. In nucleotides, the CDR3 is TGTGCCAGCAGTTCGAATCTTGAAGCTTTCTTT.

This chain joins TRBV27 and TRBJ2-1; D unclear. Trimming left V 7 bases short and J 0 bases short, with 13 bases between. Germline CDR1 reads MNHEY; CDR2 reads SMNVEV (reference sequence). CDR3 length: 15 amino acids. The CDR3 sequence is CASTPYLSSYNEQFF. Here the CDR3 DNA reads TGTGCCAGCACCCCATATCTAAGCTCCTACAATGAGCAGTTCTTC.

V and J are TRBV2 and TRBJ2-7; the match to TRBD1 covers 7 bases. The V and J ends lost 5 bases and 3 bases, in that order; junction bases with no gene match: 7. The CDR3 loop spans 14 amino acids. In germline, CDR1 is SNHLY, CDR2 FYNNEI. The CDR3 region has the DNA TGTGCCAGCAGTTACGAAGCAGGGGGCTACGAGCAGTACTTC. Encoded protein: CASSYEAGGYEQYF.

This clonotype was observed many times. The gene calls are TRBV12-3 or TRBV12-4 and TRBJ1-2; 7 positions agree with TRBD1. V lost 0 bases and J lost 2; bases outside the gene matches: 3. The CDR3 loop spans 15 amino acids. The CDR3 DNA follows: TGTGCCAGCAGTTTAGCGGGGGGACAGAACTATGGCTACACCTTC. This gives the protein CASSLAGGQNYGYTF.

The chain recombines TRBV4-1 with TRBJ1-3, with 10 nucleotides matching TRBD1. V shed 1 base and J 4 bases; nucleotides not matched to a gene: 4. The length of the CDR3 is 16 residues. Germline assignment: CDR1 MGHRA and CDR2 YSYEKL. CDR3 loop: CASSQGGTGAGNTIYF. DNA for the CDR3: TGCGCCAGCAGCCAAGGGGGGACAGGGGCCGGAAACACCATATATTTT.

This clonotype was seen a few times. The chain recombines TRBV7-9 with TRBJ2-1, with D tentatively TRBD1 (6 bases). This CDR3 has 16 amino acids. Per germline, CDR1 SEHNR and CDR2 FQNEAQ (reference sequence). Trimming stripped 2 bases from V and 4 bases from J, with 15 bases between. CDR3 sequence: CASSLPRTAEYNEQFF. As DNA, the CDR3 is TGTGCCAGCAGCTTACCCCGGACAGCAGAATACAATGAGCAGTTCTTC.

This clonotype was found many times. The chain carries TRBV3-1 and TRBJ2-2, with 8 positions matching TRBD1. Germline CDR1 reads LGHDT; CDR2 reads YNNKEL (reference sequence). This CDR3 has 15 residues. After removal of 4 bases from V and 3 bases from J, the junction contained 4 bases not matched to a gene. DNA for the CDR3: TGTGCCAGCAGCCTCGGGACAGGTTACACCGGGGAGCTGTTTTTT. Its protein product is CASSLGTGYTGELFF.

Only a few counts were recorded for this clonotype. The rearrangement links TRBV6-1 to TRBJ2-7; D gene ambiguous. Germline V gene sequence: CDR1 MNHNS, CDR2 SASEGT. This CDR3 comprises 12 residues. Between the trimmed V and J ends, which lost 7 bases and 0 bases, there was a span of 7 bases. In DNA, the CDR3 is TGTGCCAGCAAGGAGAACTCCTACGAGCAGTACTTC. Translation: CASKENSYEQYF.

This sequence joins TRBV29-1 and TRBJ1-2, with D possibly being TRBD1 (5 bases). Germline V gene sequence: CDR1 SQVTM, CDR2 ANQGSEA. CDR3 length: 13 residues. With 2 bases removed from V and 13 bases from J, the gap between germline ends came to 20 bases. CDR3 coding DNA: TGCAGCGTTGAAAGCCCTTCCGGGAGGGGTGGCACCTTC. This sequence encodes CSVESPSGRGGTF.

This clonotype showed up just a few times. This chain joins TRBV19 and TRBJ2-2, with D possibly being TRBD1 (5 bases). Germline values: CDR1 LNHDA, CDR2 SQIVND (reference sequence). The CDR3 sequence is 17 residues long. V was cut by 4 bases and J by 0 bases, with 15 bases left in between. CDR3 residues: CASSTHSTAANTGELFF. Written as DNA, the CDR3 is TGTGCCAGTAGTACCCACTCGACAGCCGCGAACACCGGGGAGCTGTTTTTT. Using reference TRBV19 and TRBJ2-2 for the parts outside the CDR3, the full variable domain is DGGITQSPKYLFRKEGQNVTLSCEQNLNHDAMYWYRQDPGQGLRLIYYSQIVNDFQKGDIAEGYSVSREKKESFPLTVTSAQKNPTAFYLCASSTHSTAANTGELFFGEGSRLTVL.